This entry describes one T cell receptor (beta chain). What it binds is not known. The sample belongs to a study of cytomegalovirus exposure and HLA in healthy donors. Notes on the study in general: In vitro data verified a few CMV-associated chains as specific for CMV antigens.

Produced via immunoSEQ multiplex PCR; TCRdb's table is partial and in-frame only. The sample has 190,000 or so clones; around 80% are singletons. The germline gives CDR1 MDHEN, CDR2 SYDVKM. The CDR3 length is 14 residues. The trim removed 5 bases at V and 2 bases at J, leaving 1 base unmatched. Material: PBMCs. This TCR came from a woman in her 30s in good health and CMV-seropositive. This sequence joins TRBV28 and TRBJ1-3; 9 nucleotides align to TRBD1. For the CDR3, the DNA is TGTGCCAGCAGTAGACAGGGGGCTGGAAACACCATATATTTT. Protein product: CASSRQGAGNTIYF.